This T cell receptor beta chain derives from a study of regulatory T cells in long-lasting Graves disease (dated by TCRdb to about 2021). Regarding the research as a whole: Newly diagnosed Graves' disease patients had taken antithyroid drugs for less than 3 months. The study was registered as a clinical trial and conducted in China. Patients with persistent Graves' disease were compared with patients with newly diagnosed Graves' disease using TCR sequencing and RNA sequencing of peripheral blood. A total of about 35 samples underwent TCR sequencing, from 13 patients with persistent Graves' disease and 20 or so patients with newly diagnosed Graves' disease.

The library was obtained by multiplex PCR. For sequencing, an Illumina HiSeq 4000 was employed. CDR3 regions were amplified by Arm-PCR with iRepertoire HTBI primers to construct TCR beta libraries. Before sequencing, the PCR products underwent gel purification. The authors processed their data as follows. Gene usage analysis of CDR3 amino acid clonotypes used the roughly 62 TRBV and fewer than 15 TRBJ segments found across samples. COPE and FqMerger were used to merge the filtered high-quality paired reads into contigs. BLAST was used to align contigs to the IMGT TRBV, TRBD and TRBJ reference genes, and CDR3 was defined following IMGT. Clonotypes above 0.1% frequency were classified as highly expanded clones. Shannon entropy was used to measure repertoire diversity, and the Gini coefficient was used to measure V-J evenness. Public clonotypes were defined as clonotypes shared by more than one individual. TCRdb reprocessing: public reads trimmed at Q25 with fastp, clones called with MiXCR, in-frame beta chains kept. Identical CDR3 proteins give one entry, which carries the most common genes and DNA. What appears here as the V and J calls and clone size reflects TCRdb's work, not the paper's. The sample has over 400,000 distinct CDR3 sequences on record, 12% to 15% of them singletons. The top ten hold about 15% of the sample.

This specimen's time point label, interpreted: newly diagnosed GD, antithyroid drugs for less than 3 months. RNA was extracted from PBMCs in TRIzol for both TCR sequencing and RNA sequencing. The diagnosis of Graves' disease was made according to American Thyroid Association guidelines. Patients were recruited from an endocrinology department in Xi'an, China. Each patient gave approximately 9.7 milliliters of peripheral blood, collected in an EDTA anticoagulant tube. Ficoll Paque Plus density gradient separation was used to isolate PBMCs, and no further T cell sorting was done. RNA quality was checked with an Agilent 2100 Bioanalyzer and agarose gel, and concentration with a NanoDrop 2000. CDR1 and CDR2 (SNHLY, FYNNEI) derive from the germline V gene. Trimming accounts for 7 bases at V and 5 bases at J, while the number of junction bases matched to no gene is 7. The CDR3 holds 14 amino acids from the cysteine to the phenylalanine. Only the CDR3 portion is preserved as DNA: 42 bases, with reading frame beginning at the first base.

On the study overall, not on this receptor specifically: Only peripheral blood was studied, because thyroid tissue, the primary lesion, was inaccessible. More public clonotypes were shared among persistent patients (roughly 2,900) than among newly diagnosed patients (roughly 1,000). Sequencing and analysis were restricted to the TCR beta chain. TRBV28, TRBJ1-2 and TRBJ2-5 were preferentially used in persistent disease, while TRBV20-1 and TRBJ2-1 were favored in newly diagnosed disease. Compared with newly diagnosed patients, persistent Graves' disease patients had lower TCR Shannon entropy and fewer highly expanded clones, which suggests clonal expansion. The authors acknowledged the small sample size as a limitation that may reduce accuracy.

This clonotype occurred a few times. Its antigen specificity is not known. The record has no base qualities; no much larger clone is one base away. This same sample was also part of a study on T cells in Graves' hyperthyroidism and ophthalmopathy. Reported in the second study: Graves' hyperthyroidism was defined as stable when no progression to ophthalmopathy occurred over 18 months of follow-up. Hyperthyroidism patients were newly diagnosed, with disease duration under 2 months, and aged 18 to 65 years. Patients with uncontrolled infections, other autoimmune diseases, pregnancy or lactation were excluded. Diagnoses relied on clinical symptoms, serum thyroxine and TRAb, thyroid ultrasound and orbital computed tomography. For the first round of RT-PCR on the TCR CDR3, the HTBI primer set was used together with the Qiagen OneStep RT-PCR kit. Most expanded thyroid clonotypes (frequency above 0.001) were also detected in blood, a finding suggesting that blood repertoires may reflect thyroid immune responses. Ophthalmopathy was separated from stable hyperthyroidism by a 13 V-J signature model, with around 90% sensitivity and around 81% specificity obtained in cross-validation and 80%/75% obtained in testing. During validation, the model predicted progression to ophthalmopathy a median of roughly six months ahead of onset, with more than 60% sensitivity and 72% to 80% specificity. To identify TCR V-J signatures that set the groups apart, the researchers used a discovery cohort of 100 patients, made up of 40 to 45 with Graves' ophthalmopathy and about 55 with stable Graves' hyperthyroidism. Prospective prediction of ophthalmopathy was tested in an independent validation cohort of fewer than 20 hyperthyroidism patients and 15 to 17 patients who later progressed to ophthalmopathy. The approximately 90 discovery patients were randomly split 7:3 into training and test sets. In roughly six Graves' hyperthyroidism patients, the study also compared T-cell repertoires from thyroid tissue with T-cell repertoires from blood. Following sampling, methimazole starting at 30 mg daily was given to hyperthyroidism patients, and high-dose intravenous methylprednisolone was given to ophthalmopathy patients. A second multiplex PCR round built the libraries, followed by size selection and purification. Paired-end sequencing of the libraries was performed with 100 bp reads on an Illumina HiSeq2000. Raw data were processed with SOAPnuke, discarding reads with adapters, uncalled bases, mean Phred below 15, or no exact constant-primer or identifier match. High-quality paired reads were merged with COPE v1.2.5, and unique nucleotide sequences were defined as clonotypes. MiTCR v1.1 was used to align the clonotypes against IMGT TRBV, TRBD and TRBJ reference segments. The analysis was restricted to V-J combinations with a frequency above 0.0001, which together covered roughly 99% of the repertoires. A TCS score was defined as the ratio of F50 (clonal expansion) to E x V (chaos), with BLOSUM62-based TCRdist applied between CDR3 peptides within each V-J. Welch's t-statistics and random forest reduced roughly 540 V-J features to about 13, which were used in a naive Bayes classifier (R e1071). Sample size was not statistically predetermined, and blinding of investigators to group allocation was not performed. According to the paper, TCR Vbeta CDR3 sequencing was carried out on more than 120 peripheral blood samples, which came from approximately 41 ophthalmopathy, 80 or so hyperthyroidism and about 17 progressor patients.

This receptor was taken from a woman aged 45-65 years with Graves disease. Donor details come from another sample of the same person, matched by shared clones. Recombination joined TRBV2 with TRBJ2-2, with 7 bases in between that match TRBD1. Sequencing used peripheral blood mononuclear cells (PBMCs), obtained at new diagnosis, from a patient treated with antithyroid drugs. At the DNA level, the sequence is TGTGCCAGCACTCGGGACAGCAAAACCGGGGAGCTGTTTTTT. This yields the protein CASTRDSKTGELFF.